Detailed here is one TCR beta chain. No antigen is known for it. Nothing much larger sits one base from this clone, and base qualities are not available. This sample was taken from a study of blood T cell repertoires in COVID-19 (dated by TCRdb to about 2020). About the study as a whole: Samples from collaborators originated in the United States, Italy and Spain and spanned both the acute and convalescent phases of COVID-19. The material from the prospective study consisted of cDNA or gDNA derived from T cells, B-cell-depleted T cells, or PBMCs. Deeply sampled blood TCRbeta repertoires from subjects exposed to, actively infected with, or recovered from COVID-19 were included in the dataset. The repertoires were released in a freely available public database intended as a resource for research on the immune response to SARS-CoV-2. Samples were obtained from the ongoing ImmuneRACE study (first 160 participants) and from about 1,300 subjects provided by 6 global collaborators. Nearly every sample came with metadata listing a de-identified subject ID, COVID-19 status, age in years and sex. Where available, HLA class I and class II types were obtained from metadata supplied by the sample provider rather than from assay-based typing.

Study-level results and caveats: The quantity of clinical and demographic metadata differed by source and by participant and was supplied without curation.

Whole blood was collected in K2EDTA tubes by collaborating institutions according to the institutions' own protocols. For TCRbeta analysis, collaborators shipped samples as frozen whole blood, isolated PBMCs, or DNA extracted from either of those sample types. The immunoSEQ Assay, a bias-controlled multiplex PCR, was used to amplify TCRbeta CDR3 regions from genomic DNA. From the authors' description of their analysis: The number of nucleated cells in each sample was estimated from the amplification of reference gene primers within the assay. Sequence reads were collapsed and filtered to measure the absolute abundance of every unique TCRbeta CDR3 rearrangement. Productive Simpson clonality was computed per sample as the square root of Simpson's diversity index over productive rearrangements. The table comes from immuneACCESS by way of TCRdb, which keeps in-frame sequences with V and J called. Part of the clones is missing from these tables; in studies checked, under half for an unresolved V gene and the rest for unknown reasons. The V and J calls and the clone size are those of that table, but D and trimming were determined from the DNA. The sample table records roughly 180,000 clones; about 88% of these occur just once. Under 2.5% of the sample goes to the ten largest clones.

The TCR comes from an older man with active or convalescent COVID-19. The sample taken for sequencing was peripheral blood.

DNA sequence: TGTGCCAGCAGCTCCAGTGGGCCCTACGAGCAGTACTTC. Translated, this is CASSSSGPYEQYF. Recombination connected TRBV7-2 to TRBJ2-7, with the D gene not confidently named. From its cysteine to its phenylalanine, the CDR3 spans 13 amino acids. This entry keeps only the CDR3 DNA: 39 bases, framed from base 1. CDR1 and CDR2, per the germline V gene, are SGHTA and FQGNSA. The V end loses 4 bases and the J end loses 2 bases, and a stretch of 9 bases separates them.